The clone carrying this TCR beta chain is deemed medium-sized (0.01 to 0.1%). Its antigen remains unidentified. The record originates from a study of T cell repertoires in aging, cancer and after chemotherapy. As for the study in general: Donor ages fell into six groups from 30 or younger up to 70 or older. Findings and caveats of the study: Loss of evenness, beyond lost richness, contributed to age-related TCR diversity decline in cancer patients. Across the chemotherapy interval, each cancer cohort showed higher median generation probability, suggesting thymic rebound.

The template was genomic DNA from peripheral blood, not RNA. Multiplex touch-down PCR with TRB-A/B primers amplified rearranged V-D-J TRB sequences. TCRdb re-analysed the multiplex PCR reads in MiXCR, keeping a single row per CDR3 protein. This repertoire shows approximately 3,000 distinct CDR3 sequences, 20% to 25% found once; its top ten account for around 10%. V was pared by 1 base and J by 1 base, with 7 bases of the junction left unmatched. The CDR3 runs to 16 residues. CDR1 GTSNPN and CDR2 SVGIG come from the germline V gene (reference sequence). The chain employs TRBV30 and TRBJ1-2; 9 positions match TRBD1. The receptor comes from a human donor with a solid tumor. The source material was blood. The CDR3 here is CAWSDPRQGVNYGYTF. The CDR3 DNA follows: TGTGCCTGGAGTGACCCAAGACAGGGGGTTAACTATGGCTACACCTTC.